One and the same sample provided the 19 T cell receptor beta chains below, sequenced in a study of blood T cell repertoires in COVID-19 (dated by TCRdb to 2018 to 2020). Libraries were made using the immunoSEQ multiplex PCR assay. The clones in this table, taken by TCRdb from immuneACCESS, are in-frame only. Not every clone is retained; where verified, under half of the shortfall comes from an unresolved V gene, and the cause of the rest is unknown. The sample includes approximately 400,000 clones, with 70% to 85% observed a single time. Roughly 1.1% of the sample is taken by the ten largest. Input material: peripheral blood. The receptors were gathered from a human donor with acute or convalescent COVID-19. The donor label of this sample is uncertain.

This clone has a single count. This rearrangement joins TRBV4-1 to TRBJ2-7, with 8 bases matching TRBD1. V lost 3 bases to trimming and J lost 1 base; unmatched junction nucleotides: 5. Germline values: CDR1 MGHRA, CDR2 YSYEKL. The CDR3 loop spans 15 amino acids. The CDR3 DNA sequence: TGCGCCAGCAGCCAGCTGACAGGGGCTTCCTACGAGCAGTACTTC. Its protein is CASSQLTGASYEQYF.

The chain employs TRBV28 and TRBJ1-1, with 10 bases matching TRBD1. The CDR3 loop spans 13 amino acids. Germline CDR1 and CDR2: MDHEN and SYDVKM. Germline trimming cut 6 bases from V and 4 bases from J; bases unmatched to any gene: 2. Here the CDR3 reads CASRRTGGTEAFF. The CDR3 DNA sequence: TGTGCCAGCAGGAGGACAGGGGGCACTGAAGCTTTCTTT.

This chain uses TRBV10-2 with TRBJ1-2; 8 nucleotides match TRBD1. V was pared by 4 bases and J by 6 bases, with 10 bases of the junction left unmatched. Germline CDR1 is WSHSY and CDR2 is SAAADI. The CDR3 is 15 amino acids. CDR3 residues: CASSATGTGLDGYTF. CDR3 sequence (DNA): TGCGCCAGCAGTGCGACCGGGACAGGACTTGATGGCTACACCTTC.

The gene calls are TRBV5-4 and TRBJ2-3; 13 positions match TRBD2. CDR1 and CDR2 from the germline V gene are SGHNT and YYREEE (reference sequence). V gave up 4 bases and J gave up 3 bases; unmatched junction bases: 8. The CDR3 contains 17 residues. For the CDR3, the DNA is TGTGCCAGCAGCCGAATCGGACTAGCGGGAGTGACAGATACGCAGTATTTT. Protein: CASSRIGLAGVTDTQYF.

This clone has just one count. V usage is TRBV14 and J usage is TRBJ2-7, with unresolved D. The germline CDR1 and CDR2 sequences are SGHDN and FVKESK. The CDR3 sequence is 16 residues long. The germline V and J ends were trimmed by 1 base and 3 bases, with 16 bases remaining between them. CDR3 DNA sequence: TGTGCCAGCAGCCAAGTAGTGACCGGAGTAGGCTACGAGCAGTACTTC. It encodes CASSQVVTGVGYEQYF.

The chain recombines TRBV7-8 with TRBJ1-6; maybe TRBD1 (5 bases). Trimming removed 3 bases at V and 7 bases at J, with 10 bases between. The CDR3 sequence is 14 residues long. Germline loops: CDR1 SGHVS, CDR2 FQNEAQ. CDR3 sequence reads: CASSFRVPNSPLHF. DNA of the CDR3: TGTGCCAGCAGCTTCAGGGTTCCAAATTCACCCCTCCACTTT.

Comments on this clone: Within the sample, other DNA sequences also encode this same CDR3. V usage is TRBV12-3 or TRBV12-4 and J usage is TRBJ1-2; D possibly corresponds to TRBD1 (6 bases). The CDR3 length is 13 residues. V gave up 5 bases and J gave up 2 bases, with 9 bases separating them. CDR3 sequence (DNA): TGTGCCAGCAGTCCGGACAGCAACTATGGCTACACCTTC. This codes for CASSPDSNYGYTF.

The genes are TRBV18 and TRBJ2-1, with 7 nucleotides matching TRBD1. Germline V gene data show CDR1 as KGHSH and CDR2 as LQKENI. The trim removed 2 bases at V and 5 bases at J, leaving 6 bases unmatched. The CDR3 has 15 residues. The CDR3 sequence: CASSPSTGTHNEQFF. CDR3 nucleotide sequence: TGTGCCAGCTCACCATCGACAGGGACCCACAATGAGCAGTTCTTC.

This rearrangement joins TRBV19 to TRBJ1-5; 8 nucleotides line up with TRBD1. CDR1 and CDR2 (germline): LNHDA, SQIVND (reference sequence). Trimming took 4 bases from V and 4 from J; bases not matched to a gene: 15. This CDR3 is built from 18 residues. The CDR3 coding sequence is TGTGCCAGTAGTAGAGACGTTGTTCAGGGGGCTTTAAATCAGCCCCAGCATTTT. Amino acid sequence: CASSRDVVQGALNQPQHF.

V is TRBV5-1 and J is TRBJ1-1; 7 bases line up with TRBD1. CDR1 is SGHRS, CDR2 YFSETQ, per germline. After removal of 6 bases from V and 4 bases from J, the junction contained 9 bases not matched to a gene. The length of the CDR3 is 14 residues. In DNA, the CDR3 is TGCGCCAGCAATGACAGGGAGAGGTCCACTGAAGCTTTCTTT. It encodes CASNDRERSTEAFF.

V gene TRBV4-1 combines with J gene TRBJ2-4, with D perhaps matching TRBD1 (6 bases). There are 18 residues in the CDR3. V was shortened by 4 bases and J by 0 bases, with 19 bases between the two germline ends. Per germline, CDR1 MGHRA and CDR2 YSYEKL. The CDR3 region has the DNA TGCGCCAGCAGCCCCCCAGGGACATCGGTAGTAGCCAAAAACATTCAGTACTTC. Protein: CASSPPGTSVVAKNIQYF.

In its sample, this clone was seen once. The chain uses TRBV3-1 (or the pseudogene TRBV3-2) and TRBJ1-2, with D perhaps TRBD1 (6 bases). V lost 0 bases and J 8 bases, leaving 16 bases between the germline ends. The CDR3 is 15 amino acids. The germline CDR1 and CDR2 sequences are LGHDT and YNNKEL (reference sequence). Here the CDR3 DNA reads TGTGCCAGCAGCCAAGATAGGGGGAGGGAGCGCGGCTACACCTTC. Its protein product is CASSQDRGRERGYTF.

This clone has more than one count but fewer than ten. The chain combines TRBV18 with TRBJ1-2; D unresolved. CDR1 and CDR2 (germline): KGHSH, LQKENI. Trimming left V 6 bases short and J 2 bases short, with 10 bases between. This CDR3 contains 13 residues. The CDR3 sequence: CASSRTENYGYTF. The CDR3, as DNA: TGTGCCAGCTCGCGAACCGAAAACTATGGCTACACCTTC.

The table lists this clone with a few counts. V and J are TRBV12-3 or TRBV12-4 and TRBJ2-1; the D is unclear. V was cut by 6 bases and J by 0 bases, with 6 bases left in between. The CDR3 runs 13 residues. CDR3 amino acids: CASSLSSYNEQFF. Written as DNA, the CDR3 is TGTGCCAGCAGCCTGAGCTCCTACAATGAGCAGTTCTTC.

The V and J genes are TRBV28 and TRBJ2-7, with a possible D match to TRBD1 (5 bases). V dropped 3 bases and J dropped 3 bases, with 9 bases sitting between them. Germline-derived CDR1 and CDR2 are MDHEN and SYDVKM. The CDR3 is made up of 13 amino acids. Here the CDR3 reads CASSFHRFYEQYF. The CDR3 DNA sequence: TGTGCCAGCAGTTTCCACAGGTTCTACGAGCAGTACTTC.

The rearrangement joins TRBV5-4 to TRBJ1-2; no clear D gene. V was pared by 1 base and J by 8 bases, with 12 bases between. This CDR3 comprises 13 residues. CDR1 and CDR2 from the germline V gene are SGHNT and YYREEE (reference sequence). This CDR3 is CASSLREARGYTF. The CDR3 DNA sequence: TGTGCCAGCAGCTTGAGGGAGGCTCGGGGCTACACCTTC. Filled out from reference TRBV5-4 and TRBJ1-2, the complete variable domain reads ETGVTQSPTHLIKTRGQQVTLRCSSQSGHNTVSWYQQALGQGPQFIFQYYREEENGRGNFPPRFSGLQFPNYSSELNVNALELDDSALYLCASSLREARGYTFGSGTRLTVV.

The V gene is TRBV5-1, the J gene TRBJ2-7, with 10 nucleotides matching TRBD2. V dropped 0 bases and J dropped 5; count of bases not matched to a gene: 17. The CDR3 sequence is 19 residues long. Germline CDR1 SGHRS, CDR2 YFSETQ. The CDR3 DNA sequence: TGCGCCAGCAGCTTGGTCCCCCCCCAAGCGGGAGGGCCCACTGACGAGCAGTACTTC. It codes for CASSLVPPQAGGPTDEQYF.

The chain recombines TRBV29-1 with TRBJ2-3; unclear D gene. Between the trimmed V and J ends, which lost 8 bases and 0 bases, there was a span of 6 bases. CDR1 and CDR2 (germline): SQVTM, ANQGSEA. CDR3 length equals 11 residues. In DNA form, the CDR3 reads TGCAGCTCGACTAGCACAGATACGCAGTATTTT. Protein sequence: CSSTSTDTQYF.

This clone was counted a single time. V is TRBV19 and J is TRBJ2-7; no definite D call. The V gene lost 6 bases and the J gene lost 4 bases, with 13 bases spanning the gap. Germline CDR1 is LNHDA and CDR2 is SQIVND (reference sequence). This CDR3 has 13 amino acids. The CDR3 DNA follows: TGTGCCAGTAGCGAAATAAATAGATACGAGCAGTACTTC. Translation: CASSEINRYEQYF.